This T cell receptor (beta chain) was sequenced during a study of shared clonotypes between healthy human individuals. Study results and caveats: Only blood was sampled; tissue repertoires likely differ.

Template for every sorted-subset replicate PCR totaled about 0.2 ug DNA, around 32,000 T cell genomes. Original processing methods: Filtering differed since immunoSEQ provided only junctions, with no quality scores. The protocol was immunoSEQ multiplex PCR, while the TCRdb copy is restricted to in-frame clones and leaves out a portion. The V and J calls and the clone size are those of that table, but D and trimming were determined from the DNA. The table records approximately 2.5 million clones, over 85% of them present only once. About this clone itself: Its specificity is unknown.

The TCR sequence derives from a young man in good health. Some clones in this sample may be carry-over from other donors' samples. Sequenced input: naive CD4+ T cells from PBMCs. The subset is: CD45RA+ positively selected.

The CDR3 coding sequence is TGCAGTGCCCCTCCCGGGCAGTACTTC. It yields the protein CSAPPGQYF. The chain couples TRBV20-1 to TRBJ2-7; D remains ambiguous. V shed 6 bases and J shed 9 bases, with 9 bases lying between them. Germline-derived CDR1 and CDR2 are DFQATT and SNEGSKA (reference sequence). This CDR3 is built from 9 residues.